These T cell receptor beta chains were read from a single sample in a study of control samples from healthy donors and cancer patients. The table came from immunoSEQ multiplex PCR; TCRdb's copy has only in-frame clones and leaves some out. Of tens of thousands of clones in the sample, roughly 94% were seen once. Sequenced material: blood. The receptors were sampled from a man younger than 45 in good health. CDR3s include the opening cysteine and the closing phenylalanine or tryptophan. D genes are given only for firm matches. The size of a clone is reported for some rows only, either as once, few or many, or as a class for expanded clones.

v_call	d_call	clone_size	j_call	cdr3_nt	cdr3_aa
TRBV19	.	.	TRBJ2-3	TGTGCCAGCTCACGTGGGACGGGACCGGCGGATACGCAGTATTTT	CASSRGTGPADTQYF
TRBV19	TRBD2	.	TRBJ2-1	TGTGCCAGTAGTATAGGGCGGGAGGGGGAGAAATTCTTC	CASSIGREGEKFF
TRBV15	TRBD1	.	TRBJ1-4	TGTGCCACCAGCGCTCACAGGGGGCTGGGGGAAAAACTGTTTTTT	CATSAHRGLGEKLFF
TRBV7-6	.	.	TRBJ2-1	TGTGCCAGCAGCCTCGAGGGTGGCCACTATCAGAATGAGCAGTTCTTC	CASSLEGGHYQNEQFF
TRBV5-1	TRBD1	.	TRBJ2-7	TGCGCCAGCAGCCGTAAGGACAGGGTGCGGGAGCAGTACTTC	CASSRKDRVREQYF
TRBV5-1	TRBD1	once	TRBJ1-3	TGCGCCAGCAGCTCAGGGACAGCAGGAAACACCATATATTTT	CASSSGTAGNTIYF
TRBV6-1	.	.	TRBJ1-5	TGTGCCAGCAGTGAAGCGGAGGCCACAGGGTATAGGCCCCAGCATTTT	CASSEAEATGYRPQHF
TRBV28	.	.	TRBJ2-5	TGTGCCAGCGGCAGAGGGACCAGCCGGGAGACCCAGTACTTC	CASGRGTSRETQYF
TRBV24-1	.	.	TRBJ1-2	TGTGCCACCAGTCGCGACAACTATGGCTACACCTTC	CATSRDNYGYTF
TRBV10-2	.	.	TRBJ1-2	TGCGCCAGCAACACGGGGTATGGCTACACCTTC	CASNTGYGYTF
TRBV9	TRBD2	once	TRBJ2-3	TGTGCCAGCAGCCCCTTGGGAGCTAGCGGGAGTTCGGATACGCAGTATTTT	CASSPLGASGSSDTQYF
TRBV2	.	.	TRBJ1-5	TGTGCCAGCAGTGAAGGAGGGCAGCGCCTAAATCAGCCCCAGCATTTT	CASSEGGQRLNQPQHF
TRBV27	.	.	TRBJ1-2	TGTGCCAGCAGTTTATCGCTGGGACTTAGCTATGGCTACACCTTC	CASSLSLGLSYGYTF
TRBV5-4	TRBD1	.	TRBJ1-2	TGTGCCAGCAGCATCAATGGGGGACAGGGGATTGGCTACACCTTC	CASSINGGQGIGYTF
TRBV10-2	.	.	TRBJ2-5	TGCGCCAGCACCCTGAGTTATCAAGAGACCCAGTACTTC	CASTLSYQETQYF
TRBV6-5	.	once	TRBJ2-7	TGTGCCAGCAGTCGCCGCCGGGAGTACTACGAGCAGTACTTC	CASSRRREYYEQYF
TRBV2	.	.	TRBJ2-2	TGTGCCAGCAGCTCCGGGGAGCTGTTTTTT	CASSSGELFF
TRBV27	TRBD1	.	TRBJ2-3	TGTGCCAGCAGCCGAAGCCAGGACAGGGCAGATACGCAGTATTTT	CASSRSQDRADTQYF
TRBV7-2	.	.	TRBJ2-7	TGTGCCAGCAGCTTAGGCAGGGCCACCTACGAGCAGTACTTC	CASSLGRATYEQYF
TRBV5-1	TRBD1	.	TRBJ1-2	TGCGCCAGCAGCTTGGAGGCGACAGGGGACTATGGCTACACCTTC	CASSLEATGDYGYTF
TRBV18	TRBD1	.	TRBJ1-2	TGTGCCAGCTCACCACCCGGGACAGGGGGCAAAAGGACCTTC	CASSPPGTGGKRTF
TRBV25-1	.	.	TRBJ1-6	TGTGCCAGCAGTACCCCGGGACTGACAAATTCACCCCTCCACTTT	CASSTPGLTNSPLHF
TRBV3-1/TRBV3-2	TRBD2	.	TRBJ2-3	TGTGCCAGCAGCCGGACCTGGGGACTAGCGGGAGGCACAGATACGCAGTATTTT	CASSRTWGLAGGTDTQYF
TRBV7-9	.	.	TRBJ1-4	TGTGCCAGCAGCTTAGACGGAAATAATGAAAAACTGTTTTTT	CASSLDGNNEKLFF
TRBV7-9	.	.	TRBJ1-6	TGTGCCAGCAGGCGGGGGCCGGAAGAAAGTTCACCCCTCCACTTT	CASRRGPEESSPLHF
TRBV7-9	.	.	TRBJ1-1	TGTGCCAGCAGCCCCGGGACACCGAACACTGAAGCTTTCTTT	CASSPGTPNTEAFF
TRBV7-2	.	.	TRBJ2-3	TGTGCCAGCAGCTTGCAAGGGTCCCCCACAGATACGCAGTATTTT	CASSLQGSPTDTQYF
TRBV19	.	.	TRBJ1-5	TGTGCCAGTAGTCCAGGGGGCAATCAGCCCCAGCATTTT	CASSPGGNQPQHF
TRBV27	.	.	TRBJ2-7	TGTGCCAGCAGTTTATCATGGGGGACGGGCTACGAGCAGTACTTC	CASSLSWGTGYEQYF
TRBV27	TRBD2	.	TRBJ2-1	TGTGCCAGCAGTTCGGGACTAGCGGGGCGGAATGAGCAGTTCTTC	CASSSGLAGRNEQFF
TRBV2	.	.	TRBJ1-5	TGTGCCAGCCGGCCAGAGGCGAGCAATCAGCCCCAGCATTTT	CASRPEASNQPQHF
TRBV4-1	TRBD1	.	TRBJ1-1	TGCGCCAGCAGCCAAGTACAGGGGTACACTGAAGCTTTCTTT	CASSQVQGYTEAFF
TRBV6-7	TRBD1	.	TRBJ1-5	TGTGCCAGCTTCCGTATGGACAGGGACCTTAATCAGCCCCAGCATTTT	CASFRMDRDLNQPQHF
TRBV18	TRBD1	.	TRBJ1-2	TGTGCCAGCTCACTCAACTCCGGGACAGCCATGAGCTATGGCTACACCTTC	CASSLNSGTAMSYGYTF
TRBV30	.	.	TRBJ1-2	TGTGCCTGGAGTCCCCAGACCGACTATGGCTACACCTTC	CAWSPQTDYGYTF
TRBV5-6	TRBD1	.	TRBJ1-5	TGTGCCAGCAGCAAGGACAGGGCAAGGGATCAGCCCCAGCATTTT	CASSKDRARDQPQHF
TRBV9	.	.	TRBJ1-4	TGTGCCAGCAGCGTAGAAGAAGGTGAAAAACTGTTTTTT	CASSVEEGEKLFF
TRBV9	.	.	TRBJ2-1	TGTGCCAGCAGCGGCCCCCGAGGCGGCTACAATGAGCAGTTCTTC	CASSGPRGGYNEQFF
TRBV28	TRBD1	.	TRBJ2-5	TGTGCCAGCAGTTTGGACAGGACGTACCAAGAGACCCAGTACTTC	CASSLDRTYQETQYF
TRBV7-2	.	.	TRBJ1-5	TGTGCCAGCAGCTTATGGAGGGATCAGCCCCAGCATTTT	CASSLWRDQPQHF